This T cell receptor (beta chain) came from a study of shared clonotypes between healthy human individuals. Study-wide findings and caveats: The study found about 5% of naive CD4 clonotypes shared across a few donors.

A note on this clone: Its specificity is not known.

Assay: immunoSEQ multiplex PCR; the TCRdb copy retains only in-frame clones and omits some. The data hold some 2,000,000 clones, with 90% to 97% observed a single time. CD4+ cells yielded CD45RA+ naive and CD45RA-negative memory subsets. The CDR3 is made up of 13 amino acids. The ends were cut back, 4 bases at V and 5 bases at J, with 9 bases in the middle. CDR1 is MRHNA and CDR2 is SNTAGT in the germline V gene. Material: naive CD4+ T cells sorted from blood. As to subset: CD45RA+ positively selected. The receptor was derived from a man aged 18-30 years in good health. The chain is built from TRBV6-4 and TRBJ2-1; D unresolved. The CDR3 loop reads CASSAQHHNEQFF. The CDR3 DNA follows: TGTGCCAGCAGTGCCCAACACCACAATGAGCAGTTCTTC.